These 10 T cell receptor beta chains were all obtained from the same sample, sequenced in a study of shared clonotypes between healthy human individuals. Some clones are missing from TCRdb's copy, which holds only in-frame ones; the method was immunoSEQ multiplex PCR. This table holds approximately 740,000 clones, about 91% found once. In the naive CD8 group, cells lacked CD45RO and were positively selected for CCR7, so terminally differentiated effector memory CD45RA+ cells were left out. Sequences were obtained from naive CD8+ T cells sorted from blood. The receptors were sampled from a man aged 30 to 39 in good health.

The rearrangement joins TRBV6-5 to TRBJ2-7, with TRBD1 identical over 7 bases. V was clipped by 5 bases and J by 0 bases; unmatched bases: 7. Germline CDR1 and CDR2: MNHEY and SVGAGI. The CDR3 contains 15 residues. In DNA, the CDR3 is TGTGCCAGCAGTCCCAGGACAGGAAGCTCCTACGAGCAGTACTTC. Its translation is CASSPRTGSSYEQYF.

This clone was seen a handful of times. The chain joins TRBV19 to TRBJ1-5; the D is unclear. The germline gives CDR1 LNHDA, CDR2 SQIVND (reference sequence). V was clipped by 11 bases and J by 2 bases, with 16 bases between them. The CDR3 runs to 14 residues. CDR3 sequence reads: CAVSHGVGNQPQHF. The DNA of the CDR3 is TGTGCCGTCTCCCATGGAGTCGGCAATCAGCCCCAGCATTTT. The variable domain in full, completed from reference TRBV19 and TRBJ1-5, reads DGGITQSPKYLFRKEGQNVTLSCEQNLNHDAMYWYRQDPGQGLRLIYYSQIVNDFQKGDIAEGYSVSREKKESFPLTVTSAQKNPTAFYLCAVSHGVGNQPQHFGDGTRLSIL.

This clone has more than one count but fewer than ten. V is TRBV7-9 and J is TRBJ1-5; D is perhaps TRBD1 (6 bases). V lost 5 bases and J lost 0, with 14 bases in between. Germline assignment: CDR1 SEHNR and CDR2 FQNEAQ (reference sequence). The CDR3 has 16 residues. For the CDR3, the DNA is TGTGCCAGCAGCGATGTGACAGGACTTAGCAATCAGCCCCAGCATTTT. Its translation is CASSDVTGLSNQPQHF.

The chain uses TRBV29-1 and TRBJ2-1; TRBD1 is a possible D gene (5 bases). Germline CDR1 reads SQVTM; CDR2 reads ANQGSEA. Trimming removed 0 bases from V and 7 bases from J, with 13 bases in between. CDR3 length: 14 amino acids. This CDR3 reads CSVEDQGVGNEQFF. The CDR3, as DNA: TGCAGCGTTGAAGATCAGGGCGTTGGTAATGAGCAGTTCTTC.

The chain has TRBV7-9 and TRBJ1-5; TRBD1 matches at 7 bases. CDR3 length: 14 amino acids. Germline CDR1 SEHNR, CDR2 FQNEAQ (reference sequence). The V segment lost 3 bases and the J segment 6 bases; nucleotides outside the gene matches: 5. CDR3: CASSFGTETQPQHF. Here the CDR3 DNA reads TGTGCCAGCAGCTTTGGGACAGAGACTCAGCCCCAGCATTTT.

The rearrangement joins TRBV27 to TRBJ2-1; no clear D. CDR3 length equals 12 residues. The V and J ends lost 1 base and 4 bases respectively, with 2 bases between them. Germline V gene data show CDR1 as MNHEY and CDR2 as SMNVEV (reference sequence). The CDR3 spells CASSLWYNEQFF. The CDR3 DNA reads as TGTGCCAGCAGTTTATGGTACAATGAGCAGTTCTTC.

A single count supports this clone. V and J are TRBV7-2 and TRBJ2-3, with D perhaps TRBD2 (5 bases). The germline V and J ends were trimmed by 4 bases and 6 bases, with 23 bases remaining between them. CDR1 and CDR2 from the germline V gene are SGHTA and FQGNSA. The CDR3 is made up of 17 amino acids. CDR3: CASSSSAEDSPMDTQYF. CDR3 nucleotide sequence: TGTGCCAGCAGCTCCTCGGCGGAGGATTCCCCCATGGATACGCAGTATTTT.

The rearrangement links TRBV7-8 to TRBJ1-2; 8 nucleotides align to TRBD1. The CDR3 sequence is 12 residues long. V gave up 10 bases and J gave up 8 bases; unmatched junction bases: 9. Germline CDR1 and CDR2: SGHVS and FQNEAQ. CDR3 bases: TGTGCCACTGACCAGGGGGCGAACGGCTACACCTTC. It translates to CATDQGANGYTF.

This clone showed up just a few times. The sample holds other DNA sequences that translate to the same CDR3. The chain recombines TRBV5-5 with TRBJ2-7; 7 nucleotides line up with TRBD1. V gave up 5 bases and J gave up 3 bases; unmatched junction bases: 8. CDR1 is SGHKS and CDR2 is YYEKEE in the germline V gene (reference sequence). CDR3 length equals 14 residues. CDR3 in DNA: TGTGCCAGCAGTTACAGGGACAGCGACTACGAGCAGTACTTC. Its translation: CASSYRDSDYEQYF.

The chain carries TRBV19 and TRBJ2-3; TRBD1 aligns across 7 bases. J was trimmed by 6 bases and V by 5 bases; bases with no gene match: 17. CDR1 and CDR2 from the germline V gene are LNHDA and SQIVND (reference sequence). This CDR3 is built from 17 residues. The CDR3 sequence: CASSFTGTALDVDTQYF. The CDR3 region has the DNA TGTGCCAGTAGTTTCACCGGGACAGCCCTTGACGTGGATACGCAGTATTTT. Full variable domain (remainder filled in from reference TRBV19 and TRBJ2-3): DGGITQSPKYLFRKEGQNVTLSCEQNLNHDAMYWYRQDPGQGLRLIYYSQIVNDFQKGDIAEGYSVSREKKESFPLTVTSAQKNPTAFYLCASSFTGTALDVDTQYFGPGTRLTVL.